This is a list of T cell receptor beta chains from one sample in a study of response to subunit inactivated influenza vaccine. TCRdb redid the calling of the RT-PCR reads with MiXCR, one entry per CDR3 protein. This table holds 650,000 to 800,000 distinct CDR3 sequences, about 14% found once. The specimen was PBMCs from blood, collected 14 to 15 days before vaccination. Receptors originate from a man aged 50-59 years who received an inactivated influenza vaccine. Both conserved end residues are part of each CDR3.

v_gene | len | CDR3aa
TRBV7-9 | 15 | CASSPLAGGPPEQFF
TRBV7-8 | 15 | CASSQDRVAKNIQYF
TRBV20-1 | 13 | CSPRAGLGETQYF
TRBV12-3/TRBV12-4 | 17 | CASSSQTSGRGTGELFF
TRBV11-2 | 13 | CASSLGSNYGYTF
TRBV27 | 17 | CASSLSLAGRSTYEQYF
TRBV4-3 | 16 | CASSQDGAGVIGELFF
TRBV15 | 15 | CATSRSGPPSGELFF
TRBV3-1 | 13 | CASSQAGGSPLHF
TRBV3-1 | 14 | CASSPTEGKNIQYF
TRBV10-3 | 14 | CAISESGRSYEQYF